The clone carrying this T cell receptor (beta chain) showed up just a few times. Its cognate antigen is unknown. Its ends do not fully match the called genes, so a read error is possible. Synthesis of cDNA was accomplished via 5'RACE employing 10-nucleotide random UMIs. TCRdb reanalysed the 5' RACE reads using MiXCR and keeps one entry per CDR3 protein. The sample lists about 5,000 distinct CDR3 sequences, 23% occurring once. This record comes from a study of neurological immune-mediated disorders. Overall study findings and caveats: It was HTLV-1-associated myelopathy that showed the most TCR clonal expansion, while multiple sclerosis showed the least, falling below healthy controls.

The CDR3 sequence is 11 residues long. The germline V gene has CDR1 DFQATT and CDR2 SNEGSKA (reference sequence). For the sorted libraries, 1 million CD4+ or CD8+ T cells were used. This sequence was found in a woman aged 60-70 years with HTLV-1-associated myelopathy (HAM/TSP). The specimen was CD8+ T cells from blood. J is TRBJ1-2 and V is TRBV20-1, with 7 bases lining up with TRBD1. CDR3 sequence (DNA): TGCAGTGCAGGGGGCGGGTATGGCTACATCTTC. Translated, it gives CSAGGGYGYIF.